This T cell receptor beta chain was captured in a study of cytomegalovirus exposure and HLA in healthy donors. From germline, CDR1 is SGHTA and CDR2 FQGNSA. The V gene end was trimmed by 4 bases and the J gene end by 5 bases; junction bases not matched to a gene: 7. This CDR3 comprises 15 residues. The primer mix had 60 Vbeta and 13 Jbeta primers. Measured with immunoSEQ multiplex PCR; TCRdb has only the in-frame clones, and not every one. The table shows around 150,000 clones, with 70% to 90% occurring only once. Regarding the study as a whole: It was reportedly the case that the classifier diagnosed cytomegalovirus status with high specificity and sensitivity. Roughly uniform depth of sequencing across donors was assumed in presence/absence analyses. Across HLA loci, a later analysis found differing TCR association rates, with DRB1 most and HLA-C fewest. Rare TCR sequences dominated, though some public TCRs recurred in many donors.

Notes on this clone: What it recognizes is unknown.

The sequenced sample consisted of PBMCs. The V gene is TRBV7-2, the J gene TRBJ1-2; 10 bases line up with TRBD1. This TCR derives from a young man in good health and CMV-seropositive. The CDR3 DNA is TGTGCCAGCAGCTACGGACAGGGGGGCAGGTATGGCTACACCTTC. It codes for CASSYGQGGRYGYTF.